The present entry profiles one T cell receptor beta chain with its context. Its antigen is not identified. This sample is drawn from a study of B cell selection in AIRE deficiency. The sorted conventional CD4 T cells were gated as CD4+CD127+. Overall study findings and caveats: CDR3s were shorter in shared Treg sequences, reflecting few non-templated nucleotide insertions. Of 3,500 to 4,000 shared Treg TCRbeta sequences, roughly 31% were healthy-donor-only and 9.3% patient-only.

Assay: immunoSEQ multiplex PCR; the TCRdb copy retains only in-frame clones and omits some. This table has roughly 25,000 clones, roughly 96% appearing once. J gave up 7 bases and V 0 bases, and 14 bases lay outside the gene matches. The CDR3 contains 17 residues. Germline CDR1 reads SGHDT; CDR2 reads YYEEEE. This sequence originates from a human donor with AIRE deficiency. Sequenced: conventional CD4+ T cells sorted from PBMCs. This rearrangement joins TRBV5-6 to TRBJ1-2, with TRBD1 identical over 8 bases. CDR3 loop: CASSLGLGTGVVRGYTF. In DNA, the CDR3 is TGTGCCAGCAGCTTGGGGTTAGGGACAGGCGTAGTTCGTGGCTACACCTTC.